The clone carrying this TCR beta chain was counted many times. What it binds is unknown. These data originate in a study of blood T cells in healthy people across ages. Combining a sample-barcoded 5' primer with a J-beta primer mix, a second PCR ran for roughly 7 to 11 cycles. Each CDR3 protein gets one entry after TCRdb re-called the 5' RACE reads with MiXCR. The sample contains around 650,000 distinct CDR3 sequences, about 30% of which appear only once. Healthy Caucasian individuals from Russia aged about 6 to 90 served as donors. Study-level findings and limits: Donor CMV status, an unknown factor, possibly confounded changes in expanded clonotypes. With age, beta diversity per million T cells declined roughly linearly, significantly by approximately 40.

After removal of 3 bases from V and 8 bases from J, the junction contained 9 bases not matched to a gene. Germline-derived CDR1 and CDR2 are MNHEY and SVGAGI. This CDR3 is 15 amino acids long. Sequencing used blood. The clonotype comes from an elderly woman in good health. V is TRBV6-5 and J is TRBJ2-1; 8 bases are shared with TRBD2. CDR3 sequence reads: CASSYSGLAKDEQFF. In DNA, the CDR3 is TGTGCCAGCAGTTATTCCGGACTAGCTAAGGATGAGCAGTTCTTC.